The TCR beta chain under discussion was sequenced for a study of patients and donors after allogeneic stem cell transplantation. TCRdb called the RT-PCR reads again in MiXCR, with one record for every CDR3 protein. This sample has about 4,200 distinct CDR3 sequences, with roughly 16% found just once. Trimming left V 1 base short and J 3 bases short, with 6 bases between. The CDR3 loop spans 14 amino acids. This clonotype has just a few counts. The genes are TRBV12-3 or TRBV12-4 and TRBJ2-2; no definite D call. The sequenced sample was blood, either unsorted or a sorted T cell fraction (not recorded which). This sequence originates from a human donor who was either an allogeneic HSCT recipient or a stem cell or donor lymphocyte infusion donor (not recorded which). It is not recorded whose cells these are; they may come from a transplant donor. CDR3 nucleotides: TGTGCCAGCAGTTTAGGACATCACACCGGGGAGCTGTTTTTT. This translates into CASSLGHHTGELFF.